This TCR beta chain was recorded in a study of cytotoxic CD8 clonotypes in ibrutinib-treated CLL. The protocol was immunoSEQ multiplex PCR, while the TCRdb copy is restricted to in-frame clones and leaves out a portion. Of approximately 100,000 clones listed, approximately 58% are singletons. The sample holds a few counts of this clone. For TCR beta libraries, 1.5 to 2 micrograms of genomic DNA were obtained from cryopreserved PBMCs. This receptor was obtained from a human donor with chronic lymphocytic leukemia. Source: PBMCs, taken after 24 months of ibrutinib treatment.

The CDR3 nucleotides are TGTGCCTGGAGATCTCTAAACACCGGGGAGCTGTTTTTT. Its protein is CAWRSLNTGELFF. The chain recombines TRBV30 with TRBJ2-2; no reliable D call. The CDR3 extends over 13 amino acids. CDR1 is GTSNPN and CDR2 is SVGIG in the germline V gene (reference sequence). Between the trimmed V and J ends, which lost 3 bases and 2 bases, there was a span of 7 bases. Together with reference TRBV30 and TRBJ2-2, the CDR3 gives the full variable domain: SQTIHQWPATLVQPVGSPLSLECTVEGTSNPNLYWYRQAAGRGLQLLFYSVGIGQISSEVPQNLSASRPQDRQFILSSKKLLLSDSGFYLCAWRSLNTGELFFGEGSRLTVL.